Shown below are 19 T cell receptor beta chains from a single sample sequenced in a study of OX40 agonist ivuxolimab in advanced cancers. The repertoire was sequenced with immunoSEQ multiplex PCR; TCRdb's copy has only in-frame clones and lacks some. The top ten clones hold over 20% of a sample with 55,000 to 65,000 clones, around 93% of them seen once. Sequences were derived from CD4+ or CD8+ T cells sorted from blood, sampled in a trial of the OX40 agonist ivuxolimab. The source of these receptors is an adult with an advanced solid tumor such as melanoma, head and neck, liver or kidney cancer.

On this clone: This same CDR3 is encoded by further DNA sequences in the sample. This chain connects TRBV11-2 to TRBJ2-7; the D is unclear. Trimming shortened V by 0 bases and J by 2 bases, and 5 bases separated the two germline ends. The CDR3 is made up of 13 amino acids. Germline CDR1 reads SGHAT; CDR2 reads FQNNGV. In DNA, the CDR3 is TGTGCCAGCAGCTTAGATCCTACCTACGAGCAGTACGTC. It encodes CASSLDPTYEQYV.

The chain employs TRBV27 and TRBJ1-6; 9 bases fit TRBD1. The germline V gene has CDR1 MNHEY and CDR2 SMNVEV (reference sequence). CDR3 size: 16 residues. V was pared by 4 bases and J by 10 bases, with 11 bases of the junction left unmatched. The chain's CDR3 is CASSSPRTGDFSPLHF. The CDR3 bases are TGTGCCAGCAGTTCTCCTCGGACAGGGGATTTCTCACCCCTCCACTTT.

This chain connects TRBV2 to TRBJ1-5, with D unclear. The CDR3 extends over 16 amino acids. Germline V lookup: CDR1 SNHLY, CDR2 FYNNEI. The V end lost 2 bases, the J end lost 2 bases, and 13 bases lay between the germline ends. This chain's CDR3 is CASSESIGVGNQPQHF. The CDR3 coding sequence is TGTGCCAGCAGTGAATCGATCGGGGTAGGCAATCAGCCCCAGCATTTT.

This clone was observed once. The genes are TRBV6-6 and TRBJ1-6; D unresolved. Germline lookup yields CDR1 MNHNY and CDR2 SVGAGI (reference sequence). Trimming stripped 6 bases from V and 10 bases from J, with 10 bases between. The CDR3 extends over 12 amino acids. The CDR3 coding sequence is TGTGCCAGCAGCCCCCGGGGATCACCCCTCCACTTT. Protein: CASSPRGSPLHF.

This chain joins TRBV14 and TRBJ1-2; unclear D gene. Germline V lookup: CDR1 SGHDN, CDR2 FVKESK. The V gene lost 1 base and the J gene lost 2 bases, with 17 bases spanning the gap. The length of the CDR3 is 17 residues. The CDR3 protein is CASSQGNRFRVNYGYTF. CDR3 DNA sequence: TGTGCCAGCAGCCAAGGTAATCGCTTCAGAGTAAACTATGGCTACACCTTC.

Written as DNA, the CDR3 is TGTGCCAGCAGCGTTAATTCCCCGCCGGACACCATATATTTT. This gives the protein CASSVNSPPDTIYF. The chain has TRBV9 and TRBJ1-3; D ambiguous. V lost 2 bases to trimming and J lost 8 bases, with 14 bases between them. The germline V gene has CDR1 SGDLS and CDR2 YYNGEE. The CDR3 sequence is 14 residues long.

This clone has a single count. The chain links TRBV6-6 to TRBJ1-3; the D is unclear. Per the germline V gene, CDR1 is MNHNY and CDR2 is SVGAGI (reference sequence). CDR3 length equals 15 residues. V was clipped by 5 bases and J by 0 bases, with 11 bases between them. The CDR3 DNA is TGTGCCAGCAGTGGAACAGAGAACTCTGGAAACACCATATATTTT. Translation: CASSGTENSGNTIYF.

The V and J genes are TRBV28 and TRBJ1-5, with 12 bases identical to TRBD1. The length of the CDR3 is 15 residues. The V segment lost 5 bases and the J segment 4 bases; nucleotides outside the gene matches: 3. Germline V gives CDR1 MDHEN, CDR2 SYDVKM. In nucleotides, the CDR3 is TGTGCCAGCAGTGGGACAGGGGGCTCGAATCAGCCCCAGCATTTT. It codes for CASSGTGGSNQPQHF.

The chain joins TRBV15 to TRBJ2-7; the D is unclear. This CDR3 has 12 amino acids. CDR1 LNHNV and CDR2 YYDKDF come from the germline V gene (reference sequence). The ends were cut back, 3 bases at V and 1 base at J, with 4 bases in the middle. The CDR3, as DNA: TGTGCCACCAGCAGTCCTTCCTACGAGCAGTACTTC. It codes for CATSSPSYEQYF.

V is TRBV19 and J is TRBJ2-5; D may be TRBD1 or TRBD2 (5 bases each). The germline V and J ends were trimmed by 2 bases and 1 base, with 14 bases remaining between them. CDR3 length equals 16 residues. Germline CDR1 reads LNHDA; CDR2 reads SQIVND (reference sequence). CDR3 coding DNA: TGTGCCAGTAGTATAAGCGAGGGGTTCCCCCAAGAGACCCAGTACTTC. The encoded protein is CASSISEGFPQETQYF.

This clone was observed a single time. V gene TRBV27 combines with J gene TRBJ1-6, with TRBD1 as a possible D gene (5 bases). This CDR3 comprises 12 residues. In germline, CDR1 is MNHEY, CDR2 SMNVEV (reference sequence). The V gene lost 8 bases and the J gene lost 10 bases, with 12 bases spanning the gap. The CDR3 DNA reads TGTGCCAGCCGACAGTATGGATCACCCCTCCACTTT. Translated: CASRQYGSPLHF.

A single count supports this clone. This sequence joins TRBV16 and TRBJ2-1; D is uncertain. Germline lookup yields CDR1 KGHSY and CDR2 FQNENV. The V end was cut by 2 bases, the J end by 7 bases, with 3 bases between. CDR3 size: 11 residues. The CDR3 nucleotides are TGTGCCAGCAGCCAAGTAAATGAGCAGTTCTTC. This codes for CASSQVNEQFF. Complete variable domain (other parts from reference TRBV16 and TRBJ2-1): GEEVAQTPKHLVRGEGQKAKLYCAPIKGHSYVFWYQQVLKNEFKFLISFQNENVFDETGMPKERFSAKCLPNSPCSLEIQATKLEDSAVYFCASSQVNEQFFGPGTRLTVL.

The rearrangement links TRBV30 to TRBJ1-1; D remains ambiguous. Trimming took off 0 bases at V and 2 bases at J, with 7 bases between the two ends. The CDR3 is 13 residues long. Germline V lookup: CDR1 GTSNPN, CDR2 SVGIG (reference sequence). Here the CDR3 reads CAWSVGRNTEAFF. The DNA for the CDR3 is TGTGCCTGGAGTGTAGGCCGAAACACTGAAGCTTTCTTT.

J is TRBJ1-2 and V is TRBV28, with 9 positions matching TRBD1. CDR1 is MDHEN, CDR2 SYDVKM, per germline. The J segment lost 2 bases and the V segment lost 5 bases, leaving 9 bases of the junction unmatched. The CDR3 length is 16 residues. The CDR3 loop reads CASSPLPGTGNYGYTF. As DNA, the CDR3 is TGTGCCAGCAGTCCGCTCCCCGGGACAGGGAACTATGGCTACACCTTC.

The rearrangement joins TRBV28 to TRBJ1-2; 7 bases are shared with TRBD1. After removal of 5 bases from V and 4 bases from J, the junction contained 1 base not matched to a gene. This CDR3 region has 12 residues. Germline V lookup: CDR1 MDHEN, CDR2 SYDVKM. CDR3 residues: CASSTGVYGYTF. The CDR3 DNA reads TGTGCCAGCAGTACAGGGGTCTATGGCTACACCTTC.

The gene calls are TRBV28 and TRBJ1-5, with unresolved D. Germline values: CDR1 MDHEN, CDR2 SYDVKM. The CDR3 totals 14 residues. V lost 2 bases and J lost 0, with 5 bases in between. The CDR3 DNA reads TGTGCCAGCAGTTTAAGTAGTAGCAATCAGCCCCAGCATTTT. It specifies CASSLSSSNQPQHF.

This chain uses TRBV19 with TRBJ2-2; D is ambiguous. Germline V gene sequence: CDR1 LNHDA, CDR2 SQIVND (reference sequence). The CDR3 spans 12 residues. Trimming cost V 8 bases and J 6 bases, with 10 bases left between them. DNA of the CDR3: TGTGCCAGTTACTACTGGGCCGGGGAGCTGTTTTTT. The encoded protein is CASYYWAGELFF.

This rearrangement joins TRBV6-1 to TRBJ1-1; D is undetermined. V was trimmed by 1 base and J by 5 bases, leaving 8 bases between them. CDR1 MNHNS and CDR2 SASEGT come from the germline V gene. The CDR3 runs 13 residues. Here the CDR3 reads CASSEGSETEAFF. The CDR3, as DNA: TGTGCCAGCAGTGAAGGGTCGGAGACTGAAGCTTTCTTT.

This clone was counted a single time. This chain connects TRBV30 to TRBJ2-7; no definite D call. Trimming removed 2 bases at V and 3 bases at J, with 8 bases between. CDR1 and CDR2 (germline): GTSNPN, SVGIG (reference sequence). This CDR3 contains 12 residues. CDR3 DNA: TGTGCCTGGAGTACGGACCTCTACGAGCAGTACTTC. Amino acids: CAWSTDLYEQYF.